A selection of T cell receptor beta chains follows, all from one sample in a study of response to subunit inactivated influenza vaccine. Via MiXCR, TCRdb re-called the RT-PCR reads, giving one row per CDR3 protein. The sample consists of almost 250,000 distinct CDR3 sequences, 10% to 15% of them appearing once. The material sequenced was non-naive T cells sorted from PBMCs, taken less than 15 days before vaccination. These receptors were collected from a man in his fifties who received an inactivated influenza vaccine. CDR3s include the opening cysteine and the closing phenylalanine or tryptophan. The D gene is left open where the match is weak. Size is stated for part of the rows, as once, few or many counts, or as a class when the clone is expanded.

TRBJ1-2,TRBV20-1,NA,NA,16,CSARDPGGERNYGYTF,TGCAGTGCCCGCGACCCGGGGGGCGAAAGGAACTATGGCTACACCTTC
TRBJ1-1,TRBV2,NA,NA,13,CASSDGKATEAFF,TGTGCCAGCAGTGACGGCAAGGCGACTGAAGCTTTCTTT
TRBJ2-5,TRBV5-1,TRBD1,NA,13,CASRTGTQETQYF,TGCGCCAGCAGGACAGGGACCCAAGAGACCCAGTACTTC
TRBJ2-7,TRBV20-1,NA,NA,11,CSAPGRYEQYF,TGCAGTGCCCCCGGGCGTTACGAGCAGTACTTC
TRBJ2-4,TRBV29-1,NA,few,15,CSVVSLAGGRQLQYF,TGCAGCGTTGTATCTCTTGCTGGGGGGCGGCAGCTTCAGTACTTC
TRBJ1-2,TRBV7-9,NA,few,15,CASSLSGGSFYGYTF,TGTGCCAGCAGCTTGAGCGGGGGGTCGTTCTATGGCTACACCTTC
TRBJ2-1,TRBV29-1,TRBD2,many,13,CSAKTSGSYEQFF,TGCAGCGCTAAGACTAGCGGGAGTTATGAGCAGTTCTTC
TRBJ2-5,TRBV10-3,TRBD2,NA,15,CAISTSGNLQETQYF,TGTGCCATCAGCACCAGCGGGAATCTCCAAGAGACCCAGTACTTC
TRBJ2-5,TRBV30,TRBD1,few,13,CACPGTGKETQYF,TGTGCCTGCCCCGGGACAGGGAAGGAGACCCAGTACTTC
TRBJ2-7,TRBV9,NA,NA,15,CASSVGVSHTYEQYF,TGTGCCAGCAGCGTAGGGGTCAGCCATACCTACGAGCAGTACTTC
TRBJ1-3,TRBV2,TRBD1,few,13,CASGTGLDATIYF,TGTGCCAGCGGGACAGGGCTCGATGCGACCATATATTTT
TRBJ1-2,TRBV5-1,TRBD1,NA,14,CASSGTGGSEGYTF,TGCGCCAGCAGCGGGACAGGGGGGTCGGAGGGCTACACCTTC
TRBJ2-5,TRBV5-1,TRBD2,NA,15,CASSLYPGGLETQYF,TGCGCCAGCAGCTTGTATCCGGGGGGATTAGAGACCCAGTACTTC
TRBJ2-4,TRBV29-1,NA,NA,12,CSVELNRGIQYF,TGCAGCGTTGAATTAAACCGGGGCATTCAGTACTTC
TRBJ1-1,TRBV27,NA,NA,16,CASSLLGVGRGTEAFF,TGTGCCAGCAGTTTGTTGGGGGTAGGGAGGGGCACTGAAGCTTTCTTT
TRBJ2-5,TRBV5-6,TRBD2,many,17,CASSLVVGGGSQETQYF,TGTGCCAGCAGCTTGGTCGTCGGCGGGGGGTCCCAAGAGACCCAGTACTTC
TRBJ2-1,TRBV27,NA,NA,16,CASSFLATGGIGEQFF,TGTGCCAGCAGTTTTCTGGCGACAGGTGGAATCGGTGAGCAGTTCTTC
TRBJ2-7,TRBV28,TRBD1,once,14,CASSLATGRSEQYF,TGTGCCAGCAGTTTAGCGACAGGGCGTAGCGAGCAGTACTTC
TRBJ2-4,TRBV10-2,TRBD2,NA,17,CASRVAGGNLAKNIQYF,TGCGCCAGCAGGGTAGCGGGGGGGAATTTAGCCAAAAACATTCAGTACTTC
TRBJ2-5,TRBV12-3/TRBV12-4,TRBD1,few,15,CASSLDGTDQETQYF,TGTGCCAGCAGTTTAGATGGGACAGATCAAGAGACCCAGTACTTC
TRBJ2-3,TRBV28,TRBD1,few,14,CASSWTGIADTQYF,TGTGCCAGCAGTTGGACAGGGATCGCAGATACGCAGTATTTT
TRBJ1-5,TRBV12-3/TRBV12-4,NA,NA,17,CASSFSPISSSNQPQHF,TGTGCCAGCAGTTTTTCCCCCATCTCGTCGAGCAATCAGCCCCAGCATTTT
TRBJ2-1,TRBV18,NA,NA,15,CASSNQKVSYNEQFF,TGTGCCAGCTCTAACCAGAAGGTCTCCTACAATGAGCAGTTCTTC
TRBJ2-5,TRBV14,NA,NA,13,CASSQDRRRAQYF,TGTGCCAGCAGCCAAGACCGCCGTAGGGCCCAGTACTTC
TRBJ2-5,TRBV6-7,NA,NA,13,CASSFRIQETQYF,TGTGCCAGCAGTTTCCGCATCCAAGAGACCCAGTACTTC
TRBJ2-1,TRBV16,NA,many,15,CASSRNQGRYNEQFF,TGTGCCAGCAGCCGAAATCAGGGCCGTTACAATGAGCAGTTCTTC
TRBJ1-1,TRBV11-2,NA,few,15,CASSFGTQGTTEAFF,TGTGCCAGCAGCTTCGGAACACAGGGTACCACTGAAGCTTTCTTT
TRBJ1-5,TRBV27,NA,many,14,CASSSQGGNQPQHF,TGTGCCAGCAGCTCACAGGGAGGCAATCAGCCCCAGCATTTT
TRBJ1-6,TRBV7-2,NA,NA,16,CASSSPGSFGGSPLHF,TGTGCCAGCAGCTCACCGGGAAGCTTTGGGGGTTCACCCCTCCACTTT
TRBJ1-1,TRBV7-2,TRBD1,NA,14,CASSPTGDRSEAFF,TGTGCCAGCAGCCCGACGGGGGACAGAAGCGAAGCTTTCTTT
TRBJ2-7,TRBV7-7,NA,few,13,CASSPDLFGEQYF,TGTGCCAGCAGCCCGGACCTCTTCGGGGAGCAGTACTTC
TRBJ2-5,TRBV7-8,TRBD2,many,17,CASSGSPSGRFQETQYF,TGTGCCAGCAGCGGAAGTCCTAGCGGGAGATTTCAAGAGACCCAGTACTTC
TRBJ2-3,TRBV20-1,TRBD1,NA,14,CSASSGGRADTQYF,TGCAGTGCTAGTTCAGGGGGCAGGGCAGATACGCAGTATTTT
TRBJ1-5,TRBV21-1,NA,many,18,CASSKAAIFQQGNQPQHF,TGTGCCAGCAGCAAAGCCGCGATCTTCCAACAGGGGAATCAGCCCCAGCATTTT
TRBJ1-6,TRBV27,NA,few,15,CASRSGGLPNSPLHF,TGTGCCAGCAGATCGGGGGGACTACCTAATTCACCCCTCCACTTT
TRBJ2-2,TRBV15,NA,many,11,CATSGHGELFF,TGTGCCACCAGCGGGCACGGGGAGCTGTTTTTT
TRBJ2-1,TRBV3-1,NA,NA,11,CASSTGNEQFF,TGTGCCAGCAGTACAGGGAATGAGCAGTTCTTC
TRBJ2-1,TRBV10-3,NA,NA,14,CAISDKGGVDEQFF,TGTGCCATCAGTGACAAAGGGGGGGTAGATGAGCAGTTCTTC
TRBJ2-3,TRBV20-1,NA,NA,14,CSASLRENTDTQYF,TGCAGTGCTAGTTTGCGGGAAAATACAGATACGCAGTATTTT
TRBJ2-7,TRBV25-1,TRBD2,few,16,CASSETTSGKTYEQYF,TGTGCCAGCAGTGAAACGACTAGCGGGAAAACCTACGAGCAGTACTTC
TRBJ2-2,TRBV29-1,TRBD1,few,14,CSARQGQNTGELFF,TGCAGCGCAAGACAGGGACAGAACACCGGGGAGCTGTTTTTT
TRBJ1-5,TRBV18,TRBD1,few,16,CASSSSTGAPNQPQHF,TGTGCCAGCTCATCAAGTACAGGGGCTCCAAATCAGCCCCAGCATTTT
TRBJ1-1,TRBV6-1,NA,NA,14,CASNMDFGGTEAFF,TGTGCCAGCAATATGGACTTCGGCGGCACTGAAGCTTTCTTT
TRBJ1-2,TRBV29-1,TRBD1,many,12,CSGDRAGYGYTF,TGCAGCGGCGACAGGGCGGGATATGGCTACACCTTC
TRBJ2-3,TRBV20-1,NA,many,13,CSTDDSNTDTQYF,TGCAGCACGGACGACTCAAACACAGATACGCAGTATTTT
TRBJ1-6,TRBV2,TRBD1,many,16,CASSELTGGFDSPLHF,TGTGCCAGCAGTGAATTGACAGGGGGCTTTGATTCACCCCTCCACTTT
TRBJ1-1,TRBV5-1,NA,NA,14,CASSLQGTNTEAFF,TGCGCCAGCAGCTTGCAAGGGACTAACACTGAAGCTTTCTTT